One sample yielded the 3 T cell receptor beta chains listed below, sequenced in a study of cytomegalovirus exposure and HLA in healthy donors. Primers included in the PCR were 60 Vbeta and 13 Jbeta primers. Produced via immunoSEQ multiplex PCR; TCRdb's table is partial and in-frame only. Seen here are more than 80,000 clones, just under 70% observed once, and the top ten hold about 2.9%. The sample comprised PBMCs. The source is a man in his fifties in good health and CMV-seronegative.

The genes are TRBV7-2 and TRBJ2-2, with D possibly TRBD2 on 6 matching bases. The CDR3 loop spans 13 amino acids. CDR1 SGHTA and CDR2 FQGNSA come from the germline V gene. Trimming cost V 3 bases and J 7 bases, with 9 bases left between them. The CDR3 nucleotides read TGTGCCAGCAGCTTTGGGGGAGGCGGGGAGCTGTTTTTT. This translates into CASSFGGGGELFF. Supplemented by reference TRBV7-2 and TRBJ2-2, the full variable domain reads GAGVSQSPSNKVTEKGKDVELRCDPISGHTALYWYRQSLGQGLEFLIYFQGNSAPDKSGLPSDRFSAERTGGSVSTLTIQRTQQEDSAVYLCASSFGGGGELFFGEGSRLTVL.

The chain recombines TRBV7-9 with TRBJ2-5; 10 bases are shared with TRBD2. From germline, CDR1 is SEHNR and CDR2 FQNEAQ (reference sequence). J lost 0 bases, V lost 7 bases, and 11 bases had no gene match. This CDR3 is 17 amino acids long. For the CDR3, the DNA is TGTGCCAGCAACTACGGGGGAGCGGGGGGGTACCAAGAGACCCAGTACTTC. Amino acid sequence: CASNYGGAGGYQETQYF.

The chain joins TRBV27 to TRBJ1-1; weak D call: TRBD1 (6 bases). CDR3 length: 14 residues. The V end lost 5 bases, the J end lost 4 bases, and 14 bases lay between the germline ends. CDR1 and CDR2 (germline): MNHEY, SMNVEV (reference sequence). CDR3 region: CASSKQGLGTEAFF. As DNA, the CDR3 is TGTGCCAGCAGTAAACAGGGCCTGGGCACTGAAGCTTTCTTT.